The present T cell receptor (beta chain) was sequenced within a study of graft-versus-host responses after intestinal transplantation. Study-wide context: Recipients were all induced with anti-thymocyte globulin, then given tacrolimus and steroids for around three years.

Sequencing used immunoSEQ multiplex PCR; TCRdb keeps in-frame clones, though not all of them. The data hold around 99,000 clones, with 93% observed a single time. On this clone itself: No antigen is known for it.

The study, taken as a whole, reports: Present in recipient marrow, GvH clones included some that appeared first in ileum or blood.

CDR3 length: 15 residues. V shed 4 bases, J shed 1 base, and the junction held 7 bases outside the gene matches. CDR1 is SGDLS and CDR2 is YYNGEE in the germline V gene. This chain joins TRBV9 and TRBJ1-1; 7 bases align to TRBD1. The TCR was taken from a human donor who received an intestinal transplant. Sample: unstimulated CD8+ T cells sorted from spleen or lymph node cells, taken before intestinal transplant. The CDR3 nucleotides read TGTGCCAGCAGCCCTCCGACAGGGCCGAACACTGAAGCTTTCTTT. Translation: CASSPPTGPNTEAFF.